Following are 15 T cell receptor beta chains from one sample sequenced in a study of OX40 agonist ivuxolimab in advanced cancers. Measured with immunoSEQ multiplex PCR; TCRdb has only the in-frame clones, and not every one. Of roughly 48,000 clones in the sample, roughly four fifths were seen once. Specimen: CD4+ or CD8+ T cells sorted from blood, collected in a trial of the OX40 agonist ivuxolimab. These receptors all stem from an adult with an advanced solid tumor such as melanoma, head and neck, liver or kidney cancer.

In its sample, this clone was seen a few times. This rearrangement joins TRBV6-4 to TRBJ2-1, with 10 bases identical to TRBD1. V lost 10 bases and J lost 4; bases outside the gene matches: 7. Germline loops: CDR1 MRHNA, CDR2 SNTAGT. The CDR3 runs to 14 residues. CDR3: CAIKGQGNYNEQFF. CDR3 bases: TGTGCCATCAAGGGACAGGGGAATTACAATGAGCAGTTCTTC.

In its sample, this clone was seen a few times. The genes are TRBV30 and TRBJ1-1, with 7 bases fitting TRBD1. This CDR3 comprises 13 residues. Trimming removed 5 bases from V and 4 bases from J; junction bases left unmatched: 7. The germline CDR1 and CDR2 sequences are GTSNPN and SVGIG (reference sequence). The CDR3 region is CAWSAGQSTEAFF. For the CDR3, the DNA is TGTGCCTGGTCGGCGGGACAGAGCACTGAAGCTTTCTTT.

V usage is TRBV19 and J usage is TRBJ1-3; D not certain. V lost 3 bases to trimming and J lost 3 bases, with 12 bases between them. This CDR3 is 15 amino acids long. Per the germline V gene, CDR1 is LNHDA and CDR2 is SQIVND (reference sequence). The CDR3 region is CASSMVIGVGNTIYF. In nucleotides, the CDR3 is TGTGCCAGTAGTATGGTGATCGGGGTTGGAAACACCATATATTTT.

The chain employs TRBV10-3 and TRBJ2-1; D ambiguous. This CDR3 comprises 12 residues. The germline V and J ends were trimmed by 3 bases and 9 bases, with 9 bases remaining between them. CDR1 ENHRY and CDR2 SYGVKD come from the germline V gene. CDR3 sequence: CAISDVGGEQFF. The CDR3 bases are TGTGCCATCAGTGACGTGGGTGGTGAGCAGTTCTTC.

The V gene is TRBV29-1, the J gene TRBJ2-7; unclear D gene. V dropped 4 bases and J dropped 4 bases, with 17 bases sitting between them. CDR3 length equals 14 residues. CDR1 is SQVTM and CDR2 is ANQGSEA in the germline V gene. The CDR3 DNA reads TGCAGCGTTGGTCAAGACCGGCCCGGATACGAGCAGTACTTC. This translates into CSVGQDRPGYEQYF.

The chain uses TRBV6-1 and TRBJ2-5; D unresolved. The CDR3 is 14 amino acids. The V end was cut by 0 bases, the J end by 5 bases, with 10 bases between. From germline, CDR1 is MNHNS and CDR2 SASEGT. The CDR3 nucleotides are TGTGCCAGCAGTGAAGCCTTTGGTGGCGAGACCCAGTACTTC. It specifies CASSEAFGGETQYF.

This chain's CDR3 is CASSPSGGTRGRQYF. In nucleotides, the CDR3 is TGTGCCAGCAGCCCCTCGGGCGGGACTAGGGGAAGGCAGTATTTT. The chain joins TRBV7-3 to TRBJ2-3; 8 positions agree with TRBD2. The germline gives CDR1 SGHTA, CDR2 FQGTGA. V shed 5 bases and J 11 bases; nucleotides not matched to a gene: 15. The CDR3 runs 15 residues.

The chain uses TRBV27 and TRBJ1-2, with a possible D match to TRBD1 (6 bases). V was cut by 8 bases and J by 4 bases, with 20 bases left in between. Germline assignment: CDR1 MNHEY and CDR2 SMNVEV (reference sequence). The CDR3 consists of 15 residues. This CDR3 is CASRNPQGGSYGYTF. For the CDR3, the DNA is TGTGCCAGCCGTAATCCACAGGGAGGATCCTATGGCTACACCTTC.

The chain has TRBV28 and TRBJ1-5; D unclear. V lost 8 bases and J lost 3, with 8 bases in between. CDR1 and CDR2 (germline): MDHEN, SYDVKM. This CDR3 region has 12 residues. The CDR3: CASRTTNQPQHF. The DNA of the CDR3 is TGTGCCAGCCGAACAACCAATCAGCCCCAGCATTTT.

The chain uses TRBV9 and TRBJ2-3; D call uncertain. The germline CDR1 and CDR2 sequences are SGDLS and YYNGEE. V was clipped by 0 bases and J by 2 bases, with 10 bases between them. The CDR3 has 15 amino acids. CDR3 nucleotide sequence: TGTGCCAGCAGCGTAGGGGTAAGAGCCACAGATACGCAGTATTTT. Protein sequence: CASSVGVRATDTQYF. Full variable domain (remainder filled in from reference TRBV9 and TRBJ2-3): DSGVTQTPKHLITATGQRVTLRCSPRSGDLSVYWYQQSLDQGLQFLIQYYNGEERAKGNILERFSAQQFPDLHSELNLSSLELGDSALYFCASSVGVRATDTQYFGPGTRLTVL.

As concerns this clone: The same CDR3 arises from other DNA sequences in this sample as well. This sequence joins TRBV5-6 and TRBJ2-3, with a possible D match to TRBD1 (6 bases). This CDR3 spans 14 amino acids. Trimming cost V 4 bases and J 3 bases, with 12 bases left between them. Germline CDR1 is SGHDT and CDR2 is YYEEEE. In DNA, the CDR3 is TGTGCCAGCAGCCTACAGGGAGCGACAGATACGCAGTATTTT. The encoded protein is CASSLQGATDTQYF.

The rearrangement uses TRBV20-1 and TRBJ1-1, with TRBD1 matching over 7 bases. CDR1 is DFQATT and CDR2 is SNEGSKA in the germline V gene (reference sequence). The CDR3 loop spans 11 amino acids. V was clipped by 7 bases and J by 7 bases; unmatched bases: 6. CDR3 residues: CSGQGTDEAFF. The CDR3 DNA reads TGCAGTGGCCAGGGGACAGATGAAGCTTTCTTT.

This clone was seen a handful of times. The CDR3 here is CASSIDGGLRNQPQHF. The CDR3 region has the DNA TGTGCCAGTAGTATAGACGGGGGGCTGAGGAATCAGCCCCAGCATTTT. This chain joins TRBV19 and TRBJ1-5, with D tentatively TRBD1 (6 bases). The germline CDR1 and CDR2 sequences are LNHDA and SQIVND (reference sequence). Trimming took off 0 bases at V and 4 bases at J, with 13 bases between the two ends. The CDR3 contains 16 residues.

Here the CDR3 DNA reads TGTGCCAGCAGCTTTTTCGAGGGAAACATTCAGTACTTC. This sequence encodes CASSFFEGNIQYF. The chain links TRBV7-9 to TRBJ2-4, with a weak D call TRBD2 (5 bases). The CDR3 has 13 amino acids. Trimming left V 3 bases short and J 6 bases short, with 9 bases between. CDR1 is SEHNR, CDR2 FQNEAQ, per germline (reference sequence).

The chain links TRBV28 to TRBJ2-2, with D possibly TRBD1 on 5 matching bases. V was trimmed by 6 bases and J by 4 bases, leaving 15 bases between them. CDR3 length equals 15 residues. CDR1 MDHEN and CDR2 SYDVKM come from the germline V gene. For the CDR3, the DNA is TGTGCCAGCAGGAGGAGCAGGGTTCCCACCGGGGAGCTGTTTTTT. Translating it yields CASRRSRVPTGELFF.